The rows below give T cell receptor beta chains drawn from one sample of a study of blood T cell repertoires in COVID-19. Produced via immunoSEQ multiplex PCR; TCRdb's table is partial and in-frame only. The sample contains 200,000 to 300,000 clones, 70% to 85% of which appear only once. Sequencing used peripheral blood. All receptors come from an elderly woman with acute or convalescent COVID-19. Each CDR3 is given with its conserved first and last residue. The D gene is left open where the match is weak. Expanded clones get a size class; other rows say once, few or many, or leave the size out.

clone size: -; V gene: TRBV3-1/TRBV3-2; J gene: TRBJ2-5; D gene: TRBD1; CDR3 length: 16; CDR3 protein: CASSPPGQGLEETQYF; CDR3 DNA: TGTGCCAGCAGCCCCCCGGGACAGGGGTTGGAAGAGACCCAGTACTTC
clone size: -; V gene: TRBV6-2/TRBV6-3; J gene: TRBJ1-5; D gene: -; CDR3 length: 12; CDR3 protein: CASSYSVGAQHF; CDR3 DNA: TGTGCCAGCAGTTACTCGGTAGGAGCCCAGCATTTT
clone size: few; V gene: TRBV7-3; J gene: TRBJ1-2; D gene: TRBD1; CDR3 length: 15; CDR3 protein: CASSLGTQGDYGYTF; CDR3 DNA: TGTGCCAGCAGCTTAGGCACACAGGGGGACTATGGCTACACCTTC
clone size: -; V gene: TRBV15; J gene: TRBJ1-1; D gene: -; CDR3 length: 13; CDR3 protein: CATSRDVQGEAFF; CDR3 DNA: TGTGCCACCAGCAGAGACGTTCAGGGTGAAGCTTTCTTT
clone size: -; V gene: TRBV6-5; J gene: TRBJ1-2; D gene: TRBD1; CDR3 length: 14; CDR3 protein: CASSYRDREYGYTF; CDR3 DNA: TGTGCCAGCAGTTACCGGGACAGGGAATATGGCTACACCTTC
clone size: once; V gene: TRBV5-8; J gene: TRBJ2-5; D gene: -; CDR3 length: 17; CDR3 protein: CASSLEGLPGGQETQYF; CDR3 DNA: TGTGCCAGCAGCTTGGAGGGACTTCCAGGGGGGCAAGAGACCCAGTACTTC
clone size: once; V gene: TRBV7-2; J gene: TRBJ2-1; D gene: TRBD2; CDR3 length: 18; CDR3 protein: CASSLVRGGVHKGNEQFF; CDR3 DNA: TGTGCCAGCAGCTTAGTCCGGGGGGGGGTGCACAAGGGAAATGAGCAGTTCTTC
clone size: once; V gene: TRBV6-5; J gene: TRBJ1-3; D gene: -; CDR3 length: 15; CDR3 protein: CASNAGSRSGNTIYF; CDR3 DNA: TGTGCCAGCAATGCAGGGTCCCGCTCTGGAAACACCATATATTTT
clone size: -; V gene: TRBV5-5; J gene: TRBJ1-1; D gene: -; CDR3 length: 20; CDR3 protein: CASILGGTGSPFAMNTEAFF; CDR3 DNA: -
clone size: -; V gene: TRBV6-2/TRBV6-3; J gene: TRBJ1-5; D gene: TRBD1; CDR3 length: 17; CDR3 protein: CASSKGTGGAGNQPQHF; CDR3 DNA: TGTGCCAGCAGTAAGGGGACAGGGGGCGCAGGCAATCAGCCCCAGCATTTT
clone size: -; V gene: TRBV7-8; J gene: TRBJ2-7; D gene: TRBD2; CDR3 length: 15; CDR3 protein: CASSFLAGASYEQYF; CDR3 DNA: TGTGCCAGCAGCTTTCTAGCGGGGGCCTCCTACGAGCAGTACTTC
clone size: -; V gene: TRBV6-6; J gene: TRBJ1-4; D gene: TRBD1; CDR3 length: 14; CDR3 protein: CASSPTGANEKLFF; CDR3 DNA: TGTGCCAGCAGCCCGACAGGGGCTAATGAAAAACTGTTTTTT
clone size: -; V gene: TRBV29-1; J gene: TRBJ1-3; D gene: TRBD1; CDR3 length: 14; CDR3 protein: CSAQQGAAGNTIYF; CDR3 DNA: TGCAGCGCACAACAGGGGGCTGCTGGAAACACCATATATTTT
clone size: -; V gene: TRBV18; J gene: TRBJ2-2; D gene: TRBD2; CDR3 length: 17; CDR3 protein: CASSPTSGGPNTGELFF; CDR3 DNA: TGTGCCAGCTCACCAACTAGCGGGGGCCCAAACACCGGGGAGCTGTTTTTT
clone size: -; V gene: TRBV7-3; J gene: TRBJ2-5; D gene: TRBD2; CDR3 length: 15; CDR3 protein: CASSSQRGGGETQYF; CDR3 DNA: TGTGCCAGCAGCTCCCAGCGGGGGGGTGGAGAGACCCAGTACTTC
clone size: -; V gene: TRBV5-1; J gene: TRBJ2-1; D gene: TRBD2; CDR3 length: 17; CDR3 protein: CASSLGTSGAWYNEQFF; CDR3 DNA: TGCGCCAGCAGCTTAGGGACTAGCGGGGCCTGGTACAATGAGCAGTTCTTC
clone size: -; V gene: TRBV28; J gene: TRBJ1-1; D gene: -; CDR3 length: 9; CDR3 protein: CASSPGAFF; CDR3 DNA: TGTGCCAGCAGCCCCGGAGCTTTCTTT
clone size: -; V gene: TRBV5-4; J gene: TRBJ2-1; D gene: TRBD2; CDR3 length: 18; CDR3 protein: CASSLGLAGAPPYNEQFF; CDR3 DNA: TGTGCCAGCAGCTTGGGACTAGCGGGGGCGCCCCCCTACAATGAGCAGTTCTTC
clone size: -; V gene: TRBV28; J gene: TRBJ1-1; D gene: -; CDR3 length: 16; CDR3 protein: CASSGIGTHLNTEAFF; CDR3 DNA: TGTGCCAGCAGTGGGATTGGGACACATCTGAACACTGAAGCTTTCTTT
clone size: -; V gene: TRBV2; J gene: TRBJ2-5; D gene: -; CDR3 length: 12; CDR3 protein: CASRRGEETQYF; CDR3 DNA: TGTGCCAGCCGTCGCGGAGAAGAGACCCAGTACTTC
clone size: few; V gene: TRBV2; J gene: TRBJ2-3; D gene: TRBD2; CDR3 length: 12; CDR3 protein: CASSKRGGTQYF; CDR3 DNA: TGTGCCAGCAGTAAAAGGGGAGGGACGCAGTATTTT
clone size: -; V gene: TRBV6-5; J gene: TRBJ1-1; D gene: TRBD1; CDR3 length: 15; CDR3 protein: CASGGGTGLNTEAFF; CDR3 DNA: TGTGCCAGCGGGGGAGGGACAGGTTTGAACACTGAAGCTTTCTTT
clone size: -; V gene: TRBV30; J gene: TRBJ1-3; D gene: -; CDR3 length: 12; CDR3 protein: CAWRNTGNTIYF; CDR3 DNA: TGTGCCTGGAGGAACACTGGAAACACCATATATTTT
clone size: -; V gene: TRBV6-5; J gene: TRBJ1-5; D gene: -; CDR3 length: 15; CDR3 protein: CASSPQGQGNQPQHF; CDR3 DNA: TGTGCCAGCAGTCCACAGGGTCAGGGCAATCAGCCCCAGCATTTT
clone size: -; V gene: TRBV15; J gene: TRBJ2-1; D gene: -; CDR3 length: 11; CDR3 protein: CATSRGHQQFF; CDR3 DNA: TGTGCCACCAGCAGAGGGCATCAGCAGTTCTTC